This is a list of T cell receptor beta chains from one sample in a study of identical twins. TCRdb fed the 5' RACE reads into MiXCR, producing one record per CDR3 protein. The sample lists 200,000 to 300,000 distinct CDR3 sequences, about 12% occurring once. These data also formed part of another study, on yellow fever vaccine responses in identical twins.

Sequenced sample: memory (CD45RO+) T cells sorted from blood. The receptors come from a woman under 30 in good health. Each CDR3 is given with its conserved first and last residue. A D gene is named only where the DNA matches it firmly. Only some rows state a clone size, as once, few, many or a class for expanded clones.

>few|TRBJ2-5|TRBV9|.
CASSVVGSTNPWETQYF
TGTGCCAGCAGCGTAGTAGGGAGCACGAATCCCTGGGAGACCCAGTACTTC
>.|TRBJ2-7|TRBV10-3|TRBD2
CAISGGGTSVEQYF
TGTGCCATCAGTGGCGGAGGGACTAGCGTCGAGCAGTACTTC
>many|TRBJ2-4|TRBV5-1|.
CASSLDPRQRAYF
TGCGCCAGCAGCTTGGACCCCAGGCAGAGGGCGTACTTC
>few|TRBJ1-2|TRBV28|.
CASSLKNRAFGGYTF
TGTGCCAGCAGTTTAAAGAACAGGGCATTCGGAGGCTACACCTTC
>.|TRBJ1-5|TRBV7-2|TRBD1
CASSQPGGEGDQPQHF
TGTGCCAGCAGCCAGCCAGGGGGCGAGGGGGATCAGCCCCAGCATTTT
>.|TRBJ2-1|TRBV10-2|TRBD1
CASSGSGGRTYNSYNEQFF
TGCGCCAGCAGTGGCTCAGGGGGCCGTACCTACAACTCCTACAATGAGCAGTTCTTC
>.|TRBJ2-3|TRBV6-4|TRBD2
CASSRLAGDPDTQYF
TGTGCCAGCAGTCGACTAGCGGGAGACCCAGATACGCAGTATTTT
>few|TRBJ2-5|TRBV12-3/TRBV12-4|TRBD1
CASNPTGGAETQYF
TGTGCCAGCAACCCGACAGGGGGCGCGGAGACCCAGTACTTC
>.|TRBJ1-3|TRBV20-1|.
CSAGGVVGASNTIYF
TGCAGTGCTGGGGGAGTTGTGGGGGCATCGAACACCATATATTTT
>few|TRBJ2-3|TRBV7-8|.
CASSLTKDTQYF
TGTGCCAGCAGCTTAACGAAGGATACGCAGTATTTT
>.|TRBJ1-4|TRBV11-2|TRBD1
CASSPGGTGTGEELFF
TGTGCCAGCAGCCCAGGGGGGACCGGGACAGGGGAGGAACTGTTTTTT
>.|TRBJ2-7|TRBV7-2|.
CASSLAPGQKTYEQYF
TGTGCCAGCAGCTTAGCTCCGGGACAAAAAACCTACGAGCAGTACTTC
>many|TRBJ2-2|TRBV5-1|.
CASSMDANTGELFF
TGCGCCAGCAGCATGGACGCGAACACCGGGGAGCTGTTTTTT
>few|TRBJ1-1|TRBV18|.
CASSKTENTEAFF
TGTGCCAGCTCAAAGACGGAGAACACTGAAGCTTTCTTT
>.|TRBJ2-1|TRBV2|TRBD2
CASSGTAGAHNEQFF
TGTGCCAGCAGTGGTACGGCGGGAGCTCACAATGAGCAGTTCTTC
>.|TRBJ1-5|TRBV12-3/TRBV12-4|.
CASSKLGRVGNQPQHF
TGTGCCAGCAGCAAACTAGGCAGGGTCGGCAATCAGCCCCAGCATTTT
>.|TRBJ2-1|TRBV5-1|.
CASSSSGFSSYNEQFF
TGCGCCAGCAGCTCGTCAGGGTTTAGCTCCTACAATGAGCAGTTCTTC
>few|TRBJ2-1|TRBV11-2|.
CASSLVVGASLQFF
TGTGCCAGCAGCTTAGTTGTGGGGGCTAGCCTTCAGTTCTTC
>few|TRBJ1-5|TRBV2|TRBD1
CASSQQQGANQPQHF
TGTGCCAGCAGTCAACAACAGGGGGCAAATCAGCCCCAGCATTTT
>.|TRBJ2-7|TRBV11-1|TRBD1
CASSLEARDRVLYEQYF
TGTGCCAGCAGCTTAGAAGCCCGGGACAGGGTTCTCTACGAGCAGTACTTC
>many|TRBJ2-1|TRBV6-2/TRBV6-3|TRBD2
CASSRASGGSYNEQFF
TGTGCCAGCAGCCGAGCTAGCGGGGGATCCTACAATGAGCAGTTCTTC
>many|TRBJ2-5|TRBV29-1|.
CSVGGHQETQYF
TGCAGCGTTGGGGGGCATCAAGAGACCCAGTACTTC
>few|TRBJ1-4|TRBV5-1|TRBD1
CASSAVDMGQGNEKLFF
TGCGCCAGCAGCGCTGTGGATATGGGACAGGGGAATGAAAAACTGTTTTTT
>many|TRBJ2-7|TRBV5-1|TRBD2
CASSLSSGQNYEQYF
TGCGCCAGCAGCTTATCTAGCGGCCAGAACTACGAGCAGTACTTC
>.|TRBJ2-3|TRBV25-1|.
CASSGFSTQYF
TGTGCCAGCAGTGGTTTTTCTACGCAGTATTTT
>.|TRBJ2-2|TRBV29-1|.
CSVLGQGPGELFF
TGCAGCGTTCTAGGGCAGGGGCCCGGGGAGCTGTTTTTT
>few|TRBJ1-1|TRBV6-2/TRBV6-3|.
CASTLTSGVNTEAFF
TGTGCCAGCACCTTGACCTCCGGGGTAAACACTGAAGCTTTCTTT
>many|TRBJ2-1|TRBV2|TRBD2
CASSDTRRGGSGGGSYNEQFF
TGTGCCAGCAGCGATACCAGACGTGGGGGAAGCGGGGGAGGATCCTACAATGAGCAGTTCTTC
>few|TRBJ2-7|TRBV20-1|.
CIRFCGHLGQYF
TGCATCCGGTTTTGTGGGCATCTCGGGCAGTACTTC
>many|TRBJ2-1|TRBV5-1|TRBD1
CADRGGPADEQFF
TGCGCCGACAGGGGGGGGCCGGCGGATGAGCAGTTCTTC
>.|TRBJ2-1|TRBV10-2|.
CASRGGGGGAMGEQFF
TGCGCCAGCAGGGGAGGAGGTGGGGGGGCGATGGGTGAGCAGTTCTTC
>.|TRBJ2-3|TRBV21-1|.
CASSKVSSPAPPITDTQYF
TGTGCCAGCAGCAAAGTAAGCTCACCGGCACCGCCGATCACAGATACGCAGTATTTT
>.|TRBJ2-6|TRBV25-1|.
CASTLTGANVLTF
TGTGCCAGCACCTTAACTGGGGCCAACGTCCTGACTTTC
>many|TRBJ2-2|TRBV11-2|TRBD2
CASSSLAGNTGELFF
TGTGCCAGCAGCTCCCTAGCGGGAAACACCGGGGAGCTGTTTTTT
>few|TRBJ2-7|TRBV11-1|.
CASSMTLTYEQYF
TGTGCCAGCAGCATGACTTTAACCTACGAGCAGTACTTC
>.|TRBJ2-1|TRBV6-2/TRBV6-3|.
CASSLRGLYNEQFF
TGTGCCAGCAGTTTGCGCGGGCTATACAATGAGCAGTTCTTC
>few|TRBJ2-1|TRBV27|TRBD2
CASSLLLARDEQFF
TGTGCCAGCAGTTTATTACTAGCGAGGGATGAGCAGTTCTTC
>many|TRBJ1-5|TRBV20-1|.
CSANGGNQPQHF
TGCAGTGCTAATGGGGGGAATCAGCCCCAGCATTTT
>many|TRBJ2-1|TRBV12-3/TRBV12-4|TRBD2
CASSRILAGVSEQFF
TGTGCCAGCAGCCGAATCCTAGCGGGAGTCAGTGAGCAGTTCTTC
>.|TRBJ2-7|TRBV11-2|TRBD2
CASSLSGTSGTYIYEQYF
TGTGCCAGCAGCCTCTCCGGGACTAGCGGGACCTACATCTACGAGCAGTACTTC
>few|TRBJ2-3|TRBV3-1|TRBD2
CASSQELAGGDRTDTQYF
TGTGCCAGCAGCCAAGAACTAGCGGGGGGGGACAGGACAGATACGCAGTATTTT
>.|TRBJ2-5|TRBV3-1|.
CASSQNSMGVETQYF
TGTGCCAGCAGCCAAAATAGCATGGGGGTAGAGACCCAGTACTTC
>.|TRBJ2-5|TRBV30|.
CAWAPGETQYF
TGTGCCTGGGCACCCGGAGAGACCCAGTACTTC
>.|TRBJ2-7|TRBV12-3/TRBV12-4|TRBD1
CASSLRPGQGGEQYF
TGTGCCAGCAGTTTAAGGCCGGGACAGGGTGGGGAGCAGTACTTC
>.|TRBJ2-2|TRBV6-2/TRBV6-3|.
CASKVGAGELFF
TGTGCCAGCAAAGTCGGAGCCGGGGAGCTGTTTTTT
>few|TRBJ1-1|TRBV6-5|.
CASSFLGGTAFF
TGTGCCAGCAGTTTCCTGGGGGGGACAGCTTTCTTT
>.|TRBJ2-3|TRBV10-2|.
CASSEWKAQRQDTQYF
TGCGCCAGCAGTGAGTGGAAGGCCCAACGGCAAGATACGCAGTATTTT
>.|TRBJ2-2|TRBV2|TRBD1
CASSLQGPANTGELFF
TGTGCCAGCAGTTTACAGGGGCCTGCCAACACCGGGGAGCTGTTTTTT
>few|TRBJ2-1|TRBV6-2/TRBV6-3|TRBD1
CASSYRRTGVNEQFF
TGTGCCAGCAGTTACCGGCGGACAGGGGTTAATGAGCAGTTCTTC